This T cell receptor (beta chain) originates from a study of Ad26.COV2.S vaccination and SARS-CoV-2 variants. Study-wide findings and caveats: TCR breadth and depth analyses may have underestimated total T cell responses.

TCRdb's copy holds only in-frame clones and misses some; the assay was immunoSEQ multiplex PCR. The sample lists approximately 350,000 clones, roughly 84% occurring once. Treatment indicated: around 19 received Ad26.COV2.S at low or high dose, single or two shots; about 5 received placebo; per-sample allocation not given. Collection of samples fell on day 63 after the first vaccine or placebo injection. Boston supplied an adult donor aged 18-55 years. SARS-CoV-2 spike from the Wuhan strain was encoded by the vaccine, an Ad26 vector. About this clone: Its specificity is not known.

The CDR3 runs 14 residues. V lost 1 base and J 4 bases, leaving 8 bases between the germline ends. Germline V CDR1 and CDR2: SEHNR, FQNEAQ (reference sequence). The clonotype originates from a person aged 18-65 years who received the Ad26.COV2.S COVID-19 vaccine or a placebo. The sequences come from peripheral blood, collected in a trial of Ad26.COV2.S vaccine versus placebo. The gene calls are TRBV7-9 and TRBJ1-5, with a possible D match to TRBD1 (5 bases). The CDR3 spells CASSLGQGNQPQHF. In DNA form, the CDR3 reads TGTGCCAGCAGCTTAGGGCAGGGAAATCAGCCCCAGCATTTT.